This is a list of T cell receptor beta chains from one sample in a study of PD-1 blockade in mismatch repair-deficient tumors. Method: immunoSEQ multiplex PCR; TCRdb's copy keeps in-frame clones and lacks some. The table has 40,000 to 65,000 clones, roughly 80% seen once. The specimen was peripheral blood, collected 20 weeks after starting pembrolizumab. These receptors all stem from an adult with mismatch repair-deficient cancer. Each CDR3 is given with its conserved first and last residue. The D gene is left open where the match is weak. Clone sizes are given selectively: once, few, many, or a class where the clone is expanded.

size: few; V: TRBV28; J: TRBJ2-3; D: .; DNA: TGTGCCAGCAGTTTTTTGTCGGGAACAGATACGCAGTATTTT; CDR3: CASSFLSGTDTQYF
size: .; V: TRBV13; J: TRBJ1-1; D: .; DNA: TGTGCCAGCAGCTTAGAATCGGGGAACACTGAAGCTTTCTTT; CDR3: CASSLESGNTEAFF
size: .; V: TRBV27; J: TRBJ2-3; D: TRBD2; DNA: TGTGCCAGCAGTTTACTCGGGCTAGCGGGAGCTTTTAGCAGCACAGATACGCAGTATTTT; CDR3: CASSLLGLAGAFSSTDTQYF
size: .; V: TRBV5-6; J: TRBJ1-3; D: .; DNA: TGTGCCAGCAGTCTAAGAGGGACGTGGAGGTCCGGAAACACCATATATTTT; CDR3: CASSLRGTWRSGNTIYF
size: .; V: TRBV5-6; J: TRBJ2-1; D: .; DNA: TGTGCCAGCAGCGACTATTTGCTTGGCAATGAGCAGTTCTTC; CDR3: CASSDYLLGNEQFF
size: .; V: TRBV18; J: TRBJ1-2; D: .; DNA: TGTGCCAGCTCACAGTGGACCGAATATGGCTACACCTTC; CDR3: CASSQWTEYGYTF
size: .; V: TRBV18; J: TRBJ1-5; D: .; DNA: TGTGCCAGCTCACCGTCTCAGGGGCTTCAGCCCCAGCATTTT; CDR3: CASSPSQGLQPQHF
size: .; V: TRBV14; J: TRBJ2-1; D: TRBD2; DNA: TGTGCCAGCAGCCGAATCCTAGCGGGAGGTTGGTACAATGAGCAGTTCTTC; CDR3: CASSRILAGGWYNEQFF
size: few; V: TRBV27; J: TRBJ1-1; D: .; DNA: TGTGCCAGCAGTCCCTCCGGGAACACTGAAGCTTTCTTT; CDR3: CASSPSGNTEAFF
size: .; V: TRBV6-1; J: TRBJ2-7; D: .; DNA: TGTGCCAGCAGTGAGAAAGGGGCCTCGTACTCGGGGATCCACTACGAGCAGTACTTC; CDR3: CASSEKGASYSGIHYEQYF
size: .; V: TRBV19; J: TRBJ2-1; D: .; DNA: TGTGCCAGTAGTATGGTGGGAGGGGGGTTGTATGAGCAGTTCTTC; CDR3: CASSMVGGGLYEQFF
size: .; V: TRBV6-5; J: TRBJ1-1; D: .; DNA: TGTGCCAGCAGTAATGGGGAGGACAACACTGAAGCTTTCTTT; CDR3: CASSNGEDNTEAFF
size: .; V: TRBV7-9; J: TRBJ2-1; D: .; DNA: TGTGCCAGCAGCTTAGTATTAGCTCCAGACGATGAGCAGTTCTTC; CDR3: CASSLVLAPDDEQFF
size: .; V: TRBV7-2; J: TRBJ1-2; D: .; DNA: TGTGCCAGCACCGGGGGGGGATTCTATGGCTACACCTTC; CDR3: CASTGGGFYGYTF
size: .; V: TRBV2; J: TRBJ2-7; D: TRBD2; DNA: TGTGCCAGCAGTGAGAGCGGGAGGGCCTACGAGCAGTACTTC; CDR3: CASSESGRAYEQYF
size: .; V: TRBV28; J: TRBJ2-1; D: TRBD2; DNA: TGTGCCAGCAGCCTACCCAGAGGGACTAGCGGCAACTACAATGAGCAGTTCTTC; CDR3: CASSLPRGTSGNYNEQFF
size: .; V: TRBV28; J: TRBJ1-2; D: .; DNA: TGTGCCAGCAGTCCCGTCGGCGACAGACTTATCTATGGCTACACCTTC; CDR3: CASSPVGDRLIYGYTF
size: .; V: TRBV7-3; J: TRBJ1-1; D: .; DNA: TGTGCCAGCAGCAACGAAGGACCCTTGGGGACTGAAGCTTTCTTT; CDR3: CASSNEGPLGTEAFF
size: .; V: TRBV2; J: TRBJ2-3; D: .; DNA: TGTGCCAGCAAGCAGCGTCCTAGCACAGATACGCAGTATTTT; CDR3: CASKQRPSTDTQYF
size: .; V: TRBV30; J: TRBJ2-7; D: TRBD1; DNA: TGTGCCTGGAGTGCCCCTTACAGGGGATCCTCCTACGAGCAGTACTTC; CDR3: CAWSAPYRGSSYEQYF
size: few; V: TRBV7-2; J: TRBJ2-1; D: .; DNA: TGTGCCAGCAGCTCATTAGCGGTTAGCTCCTACAATGAGCAGTTCTTC; CDR3: CASSSLAVSSYNEQFF
size: .; V: TRBV5-4; J: TRBJ2-7; D: TRBD1; DNA: TGTGCCAGCAGCTTTTCCACAGGGGTAGACTACGAGCAGTACTTC; CDR3: CASSFSTGVDYEQYF
size: .; V: TRBV25-1; J: TRBJ1-2; D: .; DNA: TGTGCCAGCAGTGAATTTGAGCTAAACTATGGCTACACCTTC; CDR3: CASSEFELNYGYTF
size: few; V: TRBV13; J: TRBJ2-2; D: .; DNA: TGTGCCAGCAGCGATCGGACAGTTAACACCGGGGAGCTGTTTTTT; CDR3: CASSDRTVNTGELFF
size: few; V: TRBV11-2; J: TRBJ2-4; D: .; DNA: TGTGCCAGCAGCAGGACCCCGGGGGAAAACATTCAGTACTTC; CDR3: CASSRTPGENIQYF
size: once; V: TRBV9; J: TRBJ2-3; D: .; DNA: TGTGCCAGCAGCGTAGTAGCTAGGCTGGGAGATACGCAGTATTTT; CDR3: CASSVVARLGDTQYF
size: .; V: TRBV6-5; J: TRBJ2-7; D: .; DNA: TGTGCCAGCAATAAAAGGACGGATAAATCCTACGAGCAGTACTTC; CDR3: CASNKRTDKSYEQYF
size: .; V: TRBV2; J: TRBJ1-2; D: .; DNA: TGTGCCAGCAGTGAATATATGGATGGCTACACCTTC; CDR3: CASSEYMDGYTF
size: .; V: TRBV11-2; J: TRBJ2-3; D: .; DNA: TGTGCCAGCAGCCTTAGAGGCTACGGCACAGATACGCAGTATTTT; CDR3: CASSLRGYGTDTQYF
size: .; V: TRBV4-1; J: TRBJ2-3; D: TRBD2; DNA: TGCGCCAGCAGCCAAGAACCGGGACTAGCGGGAGGTGGAACAGATACGCAGTATTTT; CDR3: CASSQEPGLAGGGTDTQYF
size: .; V: TRBV2; J: TRBJ2-3; D: TRBD1; DNA: TGTGCCAGCAGAAGAGACAGGGCAGATACGCAGTATTTT; CDR3: CASRRDRADTQYF
size: .; V: TRBV9; J: TRBJ2-3; D: .; DNA: TGTGCCAGCAGCGCATATAGCGGACTCGACACAGATACGCAGTATTTT; CDR3: CASSAYSGLDTDTQYF
size: .; V: TRBV7-9; J: TRBJ1-1; D: .; DNA: TGTGCCAGCAGCAAACCAACAGGGATGAACACTGAAGCTTTCTTT; CDR3: CASSKPTGMNTEAFF
size: .; V: TRBV19; J: TRBJ2-6; D: .; DNA: TGTGCCAGTAAAGAGAGTGCTGGGGCCAACGTCCTGACTTTC; CDR3: CASKESAGANVLTF
size: .; V: TRBV7-2; J: TRBJ2-3; D: TRBD2; DNA: TGTGCCAGCAGCTTAGTACTAGCGGGAGGGCCAACAGATACGCAGTATTTT; CDR3: CASSLVLAGGPTDTQYF
size: .; V: TRBV19; J: TRBJ2-5; D: .; DNA: TGTGCCAGTAGTATAGGGCCGCTCGTGGAGACCCAGTACTTC; CDR3: CASSIGPLVETQYF
size: .; V: TRBV5-1; J: TRBJ1-2; D: .; DNA: TGCGCCAGCAGCTCCTACCCCTTTGTTGGGTTTGAGGACAGCTTTAACTATGGCTACACCTTC; CDR3: CASSSYPFVGFEDSFNYGYTF
size: .; V: TRBV18; J: TRBJ2-3; D: .; DNA: TGTGCCAGCTCACCGGTACCCACGAGCACAGATACGCAGTATTTT; CDR3: CASSPVPTSTDTQYF
size: .; V: TRBV29-1; J: TRBJ2-7; D: .; DNA: TGCAGCGTTGAAGATCGCGACACAAACGAGCAGTACTTC; CDR3: CSVEDRDTNEQYF
size: .; V: TRBV6-6; J: TRBJ1-3; D: .; DNA: TGTGCCAGCAGTTACTCGGGTCGTAGGGGAGACACCATATATTTT; CDR3: CASSYSGRRGDTIYF
size: .; V: TRBV4-1; J: TRBJ1-2; D: .; DNA: TGCGCCAGCAGCCACCTCGGTCTGGACAGAAACTATGGCTACACCTTC; CDR3: CASSHLGLDRNYGYTF
size: .; V: TRBV5-8; J: TRBJ1-4; D: .; DNA: TGTGCCAGCAGCTTGGAGGGGGGGACCCTCAATGAAAAACTGTTTTTT; CDR3: CASSLEGGTLNEKLFF
size: .; V: TRBV5-1; J: TRBJ2-3; D: .; DNA: TGCGCCAGCAGCCCCAGGGATAGCACAGATACGCAGTATTTT; CDR3: CASSPRDSTDTQYF
size: .; V: TRBV11-2; J: TRBJ2-1; D: TRBD2; DNA: TGTGCCAGCAGCTCCCAGAGACTAGCGACAGACAATGAGCAGTTCTTC; CDR3: CASSSQRLATDNEQFF
size: .; V: TRBV7-8; J: TRBJ2-3; D: .; DNA: TGTGCCAGCAGCTTAGATTTGGGGGCAGATACGCAGTATTTT; CDR3: CASSLDLGADTQYF
size: .; V: TRBV6-5; J: TRBJ1-1; D: .; DNA: TGTGCCAGCACAGAGGACAGCGGCGCTGAAGCTTTCTTT; CDR3: CASTEDSGAEAFF
size: .; V: TRBV10-3; J: TRBJ1-1; D: .; DNA: TGTGCCATCAGGACAGCTCAGAACACTGAAGCTTTCTTT; CDR3: CAIRTAQNTEAFF
size: few; V: TRBV29-1; J: TRBJ1-2; D: .; DNA: TGCAGCGCGGACCCCTATGGCTACACCTTC; CDR3: CSADPYGYTF
size: .; V: TRBV4-3; J: TRBJ1-1; D: TRBD1; DNA: TGCGCCAGCAGCCAACCCGGGACAGATGAAGCTTTCTTT; CDR3: CASSQPGTDEAFF
size: few; V: TRBV27; J: TRBJ1-5; D: .; DNA: TGTGCCAGCAGTTTTCGTCCAGGGCCTCTATGGCCCCAGCATTTT; CDR3: CASSFRPGPLWPQHF